The next 28 T cell receptor beta chains were all read from a single sample in a study of cytomegalovirus exposure and HLA in healthy donors. Use of 60 Vbeta and 13 Jbeta primers characterized the PCR. Some clones are missing from TCRdb's copy, which holds only in-frame ones; the method was immunoSEQ multiplex PCR. Seen here are around 140,000 clones, about 79% observed once, and the top ten hold about 1.8%. Sequencing input: PBMCs. These receptor sequences come from a female donor in good health and CMV-seropositive.

This chain connects TRBV30 to TRBJ2-7; D perhaps matches TRBD1 (6 bases). Germline V CDR1 and CDR2: GTSNPN, SVGIG (reference sequence). The CDR3 is 14 residues long. Trimming left V 2 bases short and J 2 bases short, with 13 bases between. The CDR3, as DNA: TGTGCCTGGAGTATGGGACACGGTACCTACGAGCAGTACTTC. Residues: CAWSMGHGTYEQYF. Together with reference TRBV30 and TRBJ2-7, the CDR3 gives the full variable domain: SQTIHQWPATLVQPVGSPLSLECTVEGTSNPNLYWYRQAAGRGLQLLFYSVGIGQISSEVPQNLSASRPQDRQFILSSKKLLLSDSGFYLCAWSMGHGTYEQYFGPGTRLTVT.

This chain uses TRBV7-2 with TRBJ2-3; TRBD2 matches 11 bases. The CDR3 covers 15 residues. From germline, CDR1 is SGHTA and CDR2 FQGNSA. V was clipped by 5 bases and J by 3 bases; unmatched bases: 4. DNA of the CDR3: TGTGCCAGCAGCCATACTAGCGGGAGTACAGATACGCAGTATTTT. Amino acid sequence: CASSHTSGSTDTQYF.

The chain carries TRBV14 and TRBJ1-5, with 8 bases that match TRBD1. The germline V gene encodes CDR1 SGHDN and CDR2 FVKESK. CDR3 length: 19 residues. V dropped 0 bases and J dropped 6; count of bases not matched to a gene: 16. Here the CDR3 DNA reads TGTGCCAGCAGCCAAGATCTTGCCGGAAGGACAGGGCTTACTCAGCCCCAGCATTTT. Translating gives CASSQDLAGRTGLTQPQHF.

DNA for the CDR3: TGTGCCAGCAGTTCCCGATATTGGACAGTCTTAAATGAAGAGGTGTTTTTT. Protein sequence: CASSSRYWTVLNEEVFF. The chain carries TRBV27 and TRBJ1-4; D possibly corresponds to TRBD1 (6 bases). Germline CDR1 and CDR2: MNHEY and SMNVEV (reference sequence). The CDR3 spans 17 residues. Trimming shortened V by 4 bases and J by 15 bases, and 30 bases separated the two germline ends.

J is TRBJ1-1 and V is TRBV7-6; the match to TRBD1 covers 8 bases. Germline CDR1 reads SGHVS; CDR2 reads FNYEAQ. Trimming at V came to 4 bases and at J to 5 bases, leaving 6 bases not matched to a gene. This CDR3 contains 14 residues. The CDR3 bases are TGTGCCAGCAGCTCACAGGGGGTAGGAACTGAAGCTTTCTTT. This sequence encodes CASSSQGVGTEAFF.

This clone was recorded once. The chain carries TRBV28 and TRBJ1-4; 7 nucleotides align to TRBD1. Germline V CDR1 and CDR2: MDHEN, SYDVKM. With 4 bases clipped from V and 7 bases from J, the junction kept 18 bases outside the gene matches. The CDR3 sequence is 18 residues long. CDR3 sequence (DNA): TGTGCCAGCAGTTCCCCCCGGGGAACAGGGGACTTCGGTGAAAAACTGTTTTTT. It codes for CASSSPRGTGDFGEKLFF.

This chain joins TRBV7-9 and TRBJ2-6; TRBD1 agrees at 7 bases. The J segment lost 2 bases and the V segment lost 3 bases, leaving 13 bases of the junction unmatched. Germline CDR1 reads SEHNR; CDR2 reads FQNEAQ (reference sequence). CDR3 size: 19 residues. CDR3 DNA: TGTGCCAGCAGCTTGGGGGCAGGGACAGCTAATCCTGGGGCCAACGTCCTGACTTTC. Translating gives CASSLGAGTANPGANVLTF.

The rearrangement joins TRBV9 to TRBJ1-3, with D possibly matching TRBD1 (5 bases). This CDR3 is built from 15 residues. The V end was cut by 1 base, the J end by 2 bases, with 10 bases between. CDR1 and CDR2 from the germline V gene are SGDLS and YYNGEE. CDR3 loop: CASSVQGIAGNTIYF. The CDR3 DNA reads as TGTGCCAGCAGCGTACAGGGAATTGCTGGAAACACCATATATTTT.

This chain links TRBV18 with TRBJ1-1, with D uncertain. Germline assignment: CDR1 KGHSH and CDR2 LQKENI. Trimming removed 0 bases at V and 7 bases at J, with 6 bases between. This CDR3 region has 12 residues. The CDR3 spells CASSPPRGEAFF. In DNA, the CDR3 is TGTGCCAGCTCACCACCGCGCGGTGAAGCTTTCTTT.

The genes are TRBV2 and TRBJ1-2; unclear D gene. V was pared by 2 bases and J by 7 bases, with 8 bases between. Germline CDR1 and CDR2: SNHLY and FYNNEI. CDR3 size: 12 residues. As DNA, the CDR3 is TGTGCCAGCAGTGAACGTCTAGGTGGCTACACCTTC. It encodes CASSERLGGYTF.

The chain combines TRBV28 with TRBJ2-7; 8 bases align to TRBD2. The V gene end was trimmed by 10 bases and the J gene end by 2 bases; junction bases not matched to a gene: 4. The length of the CDR3 is 12 residues. The germline V gene encodes CDR1 MDHEN and CDR2 SYDVKM. The DNA for the CDR3 is TGTGCCACCCGGGGGGGCCCCTACGAGCAGTACTTC. It is translated as CATRGGPYEQYF.

This chain joins TRBV19 and TRBJ2-7, with D possibly matching TRBD2 (6 bases). Germline values: CDR1 LNHDA, CDR2 SQIVND (reference sequence). The CDR3 is 18 residues long. V lost 6 bases, J lost 2 bases, and 26 bases lay in between. In DNA form, the CDR3 reads TGTGCCAGTAGCCCAGTCGGGGGTGTAAGCTGGGGAGCCTACGAGCAGTACTTC. Its translation is CASSPVGGVSWGAYEQYF.

This clone appeared a few times. The chain links TRBV18 to TRBJ1-1, with 7 positions matching TRBD1. The CDR3 sequence is 16 residues long. Unmatched junction bases numbered 11, after V lost 1 base and J lost 6 bases. Germline lookup yields CDR1 KGHSH and CDR2 LQKENI. The CDR3 spells CASSPRLNRGVAEAFF. The DNA for the CDR3 is TGTGCCAGCTCACCACGGTTGAACAGGGGTGTGGCTGAAGCTTTCTTT.

The gene calls are TRBV29-1 and TRBJ2-2; 7 nucleotides align to TRBD1. The CDR3 extends over 13 amino acids. CDR1 SQVTM and CDR2 ANQGSEA come from the germline V gene. V lost 6 bases to trimming and J lost 6 bases; unmatched junction nucleotides: 7. This CDR3 reads CSVVTGEPGELFF. The CDR3 coding sequence is TGCAGCGTGGTAACAGGGGAACCCGGGGAGCTGTTTTTT.

V and J are TRBV18 and TRBJ1-1; TRBD1 matches at 8 bases. Trimming took 2 bases from V and 4 from J; bases not matched to a gene: 6. The germline V gene has CDR1 KGHSH and CDR2 LQKENI. The CDR3 runs to 15 residues. CDR3 protein: CASSPRQGWGTEAFF. As DNA, the CDR3 is TGTGCCAGCTCACCAAGACAGGGGTGGGGCACTGAAGCTTTCTTT. Drawing the rest from reference TRBV18 and TRBJ1-1, the complete variable domain is NAGVMQNPRHLVRRRGQEARLRCSPMKGHSHVYWYRQLPEEGLKFMVYLQKENIIDESGMPKERFSAEFPKEGPSILRIQQVVRGDSAAYFCASSPRQGWGTEAFFGQGTRLTVV.

The chain recombines TRBV7-2 with TRBJ2-1, with 10 bases lining up with TRBD2. J lost 7 bases, V lost 5 bases, and 8 bases had no gene match. Germline CDR1 SGHTA, CDR2 FQGNSA. This CDR3 comprises 15 residues. This CDR3 reads CASSTSGGGLNEQFF. DNA for the CDR3: TGTGCCAGCAGCACCAGCGGGGGGGGACTTAATGAGCAGTTCTTC.

This rearrangement joins TRBV6-5 to TRBJ1-2, with D maybe TRBD1 (6 bases). The CDR3 extends over 13 amino acids. Between the trimmed V and J ends, which lost 2 bases and 8 bases, there was a span of 12 bases. Germline values: CDR1 MNHEY, CDR2 SVGAGI. Here the CDR3 reads CASSYNRVWGYTF. The CDR3, as DNA: TGTGCCAGCAGTTACAACAGGGTGTGGGGCTACACCTTC.

This clone was seen a handful of times. This chain connects TRBV6-1 to TRBJ2-2; TRBD1 aligns across 7 bases. CDR3 length: 13 amino acids. After removal of 8 bases from V and 2 bases from J, the junction contained 2 bases not matched to a gene. Germline lookup yields CDR1 MNHNS and CDR2 SASEGT. CDR3 region: CASRQGNTGELFF. The CDR3 nucleotides are TGTGCCAGCCGACAGGGCAACACCGGGGAGCTGTTTTTT.

The V gene is TRBV5-4, the J gene TRBJ2-5; 12 bases are shared with TRBD1. V lost 3 bases to trimming and J lost 5 bases; unmatched junction nucleotides: 5. The V gene's germline CDR1 is SGHNT and CDR2 YYREEE (reference sequence). The CDR3 is 15 residues long. The CDR3 is CASSSAGTGGETQYF. The CDR3 nucleotides read TGTGCCAGCAGCTCGGCGGGGACAGGGGGCGAGACCCAGTACTTC.

This chain uses TRBV5-1 with TRBJ2-7; 10 bases are a match to TRBD1. Germline V gives CDR1 SGHRS, CDR2 YFSETQ. Losses at the gene ends were 0 bases for V and 4 bases for J; bases not matched to a gene: 7. The CDR3 length is 16 residues. The CDR3 nucleotides read TGCGCCAGCAGCTTGGCTCCGGGACAGGGGCTTTACGAGCAGTACTTC. Protein: CASSLAPGQGLYEQYF.

CDR3 region: CARRQDSFYGYTF. The DNA for the CDR3 is TGTGCCAGACGGCAGGACAGCTTCTATGGCTACACCTTC. The chain carries TRBV30 and TRBJ1-2, with D tentatively TRBD1 (6 bases). V lost 8 bases, J lost 4 bases, and 17 bases lay in between. This CDR3 spans 13 amino acids. Germline lookup yields CDR1 GTSNPN and CDR2 SVGIG (reference sequence).

Written as DNA, the CDR3 is TGTGCCAGCAGCTTAGTTTCACGACTGCTCTACGAGCAGTACTTC. This gives the protein CASSLVSRLLYEQYF. The chain links TRBV7-8 to TRBJ2-7; unclear D gene. Germline V gene lookup returns CDR1 SGHVS and CDR2 FQNEAQ. There are 15 residues in the CDR3. Deletions cut 1 base from V and 3 bases from J, with 13 bases between. The complete variable domain, with remaining parts taken from reference TRBV7-8 and TRBJ2-7, reads GAGVSQSPRYKVAKRGQDVALRCDPISGHVSLFWYQQALGQGPEFLTYFQNEAQLDKSGLPSDRFFAERPEGSVSTLKIQRTQQEDSAVYLCASSLVSRLLYEQYFGPGTRLTVT.

The V and J genes are TRBV28 and TRBJ2-2; possibly TRBD1 for D (6 bases). Trimming left V 2 bases short and J 3 bases short, with 10 bases between. Germline CDR1 reads MDHEN; CDR2 reads SYDVKM. This CDR3 has 15 residues. CDR3 sequence (DNA): TGTGCCAGCAGTTTAGGGACACTTTACACCGGGGAGCTGTTTTTT. Encoded protein: CASSLGTLYTGELFF.

In its sample, this clone was seen once. The rearrangement joins TRBV6-1 to TRBJ2-1, with a possible D match to TRBD2 (5 bases). This CDR3 spans 13 amino acids. The germline V gene encodes CDR1 MNHNS and CDR2 SASEGT. V was trimmed by 2 bases and J by 7 bases, leaving 9 bases between them. CDR3 region: CASSELGVNEQFF. In nucleotides, the CDR3 is TGTGCCAGCAGTGAACTCGGGGTTAATGAGCAGTTCTTC.

This clone was seen only once. The chain joins TRBV2 to TRBJ1-1; tentative D call: TRBD1 (5 bases). Trimming left V 4 bases short and J 5 bases short, with 23 bases between. CDR1 SNHLY and CDR2 FYNNEI come from the germline V gene. The CDR3 consists of 17 residues. CDR3 DNA sequence: TGTGCCAGCAGTGTGCCCCGGACATCTCTAGTGGAAACTGAAGCTTTCTTT. Its protein product is CASSVPRTSLVETEAFF.

The sample holds a few counts of this clone. The J gene is TRBJ1-1, the V gene TRBV2; possibly TRBD1 for D (6 bases). Per germline, CDR1 SNHLY and CDR2 FYNNEI. The CDR3 is made up of 15 amino acids. V dropped 4 bases and J dropped 0 bases, with 12 bases sitting between them. CDR3 nucleotide sequence: TGTGCCAGCAGTGCCCGGACAGCAATGAACACTGAAGCTTTCTTT. This sequence encodes CASSARTAMNTEAFF.

In this sample, this clone turned up a few times. The rearrangement links TRBV10-3 to TRBJ2-3, with TRBD2 identical over 11 bases. The trim removed 6 bases at V and 2 bases at J, leaving 4 bases unmatched. Per the germline V gene, CDR1 is ENHRY and CDR2 is SYGVKD. The CDR3 is 15 residues long. DNA for the CDR3: TGTGCCATCAGCTTGGGACTAGCGGACACAGATACGCAGTATTTT. Amino acid sequence: CAISLGLADTDTQYF.

The chain carries TRBV18 and TRBJ2-2, with 9 positions matching TRBD2. Germline V gene data show CDR1 as KGHSH and CDR2 as LQKENI. J was trimmed by 5 bases and V by 4 bases; bases with no gene match: 8. The length of the CDR3 is 16 residues. The CDR3 spells CASSQTAGGLTGELFF. The CDR3 coding sequence is TGTGCCAGCTCACAAACAGCGGGAGGATTGACCGGGGAGCTGTTTTTT.